The rows below give T cell receptor beta chains drawn from one sample of a study of blood T cell repertoires in COVID-19. Method: immunoSEQ multiplex PCR; TCRdb's copy keeps in-frame clones and lacks some. The data show roughly 400,000 clones, roughly 90% seen once. The sample consisted of PBMCs or T cells enriched from blood (not recorded which). Receptors originate from a woman younger than 35 who had been exposed to COVID-19. The CDR3 runs from the conserved cysteine through the conserved F or W. Expanded clones get a size class; other rows say once, few or many, or leave the size out.

CDR3 protein: CASSPTSGSPDEQFF
V gene: TRBV5-1
clone size: -

CDR3 protein: CASSFGGEGYTF
V gene: TRBV7-9
clone size: -

CDR3 protein: CASSIHIGSSYNEQFF
V gene: TRBV19
clone size: -

CDR3 protein: CASSSGTFGNTIYF
V gene: TRBV10-2
clone size: -

CDR3 protein: CASSLGTASRVSGYTF
V gene: TRBV5-6
clone size: -

CDR3 protein: CASSPPGKQGNEKLFF
V gene: TRBV18
clone size: -

CDR3 protein: CASSLTGTGAHEQYF
V gene: TRBV5-8
clone size: -

CDR3 protein: CASSIGASGGYEQYF
V gene: TRBV6-5
clone size: -

CDR3 protein: CASSPLGQGTNTEAFF
V gene: TRBV18
clone size: -

CDR3 protein: CSASLWRAGGQETQYF
V gene: TRBV20-1
clone size: -

CDR3 protein: CASSLAAGLPSEQFF
V gene: TRBV7-2
clone size: -

CDR3 protein: CATSRQGAGDEKLFF
V gene: TRBV15
clone size: -

CDR3 protein: CASSVGETRRSGNTIYF
V gene: TRBV9
clone size: -

CDR3 protein: CASSLEGGRGIYEQYF
V gene: TRBV7-2
clone size: once